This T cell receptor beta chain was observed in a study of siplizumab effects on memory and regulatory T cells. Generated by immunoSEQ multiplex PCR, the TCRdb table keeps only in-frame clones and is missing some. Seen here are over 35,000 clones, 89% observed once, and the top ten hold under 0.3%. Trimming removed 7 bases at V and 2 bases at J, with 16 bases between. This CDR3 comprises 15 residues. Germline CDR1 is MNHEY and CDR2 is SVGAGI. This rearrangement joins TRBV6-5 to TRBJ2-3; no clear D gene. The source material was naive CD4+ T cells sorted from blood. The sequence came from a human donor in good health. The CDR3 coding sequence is TGTGCCAGCAACCGAGGTCTCAGGAACACAGATACGCAGTATTTT. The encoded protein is CASNRGLRNTDTQYF.